Sequencing of this T cell receptor beta chain was carried out in a study of T cells expressing NK-cell markers. Study-level background: Seven donors tested HCMV-seropositive and one tested seronegative among the eight sequenced.

CDR1 is ENHRY, CDR2 SYGVKD, per germline. This CDR3 contains 14 residues. With UMIs, 5'RACE template switching was used to make TCR beta cDNA. TCRdb re-called the 5' RACE reads; one entry per CDR3 protein, DNA not given. The sample table includes around 260,000 distinct CDR3 sequences. This clonotype was sampled from a woman between 18 and 69 years old in good health. The chain links TRBV10-3 to TRBJ2-2. The sample was blood T cells: a sorted CD56 or NKG2C T cell subset, CD4+ or CD8+ T cells, or bulk PBMC T cells (not recorded which). The CDR3 spells CAISESENTGELFF.